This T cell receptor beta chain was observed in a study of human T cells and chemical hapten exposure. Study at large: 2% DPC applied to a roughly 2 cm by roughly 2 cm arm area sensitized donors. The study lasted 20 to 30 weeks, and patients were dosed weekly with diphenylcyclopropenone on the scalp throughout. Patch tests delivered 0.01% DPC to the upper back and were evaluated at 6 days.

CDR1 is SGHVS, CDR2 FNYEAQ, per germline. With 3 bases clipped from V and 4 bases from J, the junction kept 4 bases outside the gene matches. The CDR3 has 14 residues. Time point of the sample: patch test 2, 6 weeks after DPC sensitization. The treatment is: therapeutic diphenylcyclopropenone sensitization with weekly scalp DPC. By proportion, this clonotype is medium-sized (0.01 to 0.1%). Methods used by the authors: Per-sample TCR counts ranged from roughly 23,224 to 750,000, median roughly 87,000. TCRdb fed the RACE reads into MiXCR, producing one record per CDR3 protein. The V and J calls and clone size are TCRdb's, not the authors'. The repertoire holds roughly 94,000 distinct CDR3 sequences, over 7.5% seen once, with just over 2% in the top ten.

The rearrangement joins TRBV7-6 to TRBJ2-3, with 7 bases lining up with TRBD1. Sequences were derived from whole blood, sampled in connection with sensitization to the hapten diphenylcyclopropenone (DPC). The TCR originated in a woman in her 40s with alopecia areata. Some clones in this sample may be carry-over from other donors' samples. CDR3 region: CASSFWQGADTQYF. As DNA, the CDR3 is TGTGCCAGCAGCTTCTGGCAGGGGGCAGATACGCAGTATTTT.